These 13 T cell receptor beta chains were sequenced from one sample in a study of T cells after posttransplantation cyclophosphamide. TCRdb keeps only in-frame clones here, not all; method: immunoSEQ multiplex PCR. The sample is made up of about 39,000 clones, none counted only once. Sample: PBMCs. These receptors came from a woman in her fifties or sixties in good health and a related stem cell transplant donor.

This clone came up many times. The gene calls are TRBV29-1 and TRBJ2-3; D not resolved. Trimming cost V 3 bases and J 5 bases, with 3 bases left between them. From germline, CDR1 is SQVTM and CDR2 ANQGSEA. The CDR3 has 10 amino acids. CDR3 protein: CSVDKDTQYF. The CDR3 DNA is TGCAGCGTTGATAAAGATACGCAGTATTTT.

This clone has at least ten counts. The V and J genes are TRBV30 and TRBJ1-2; tentatively, D is TRBD1 (5 bases). CDR1 GTSNPN and CDR2 SVGIG come from the germline V gene (reference sequence). This CDR3 is built from 12 residues. The chain's CDR3 is CAFSGTPGGYTF. The CDR3 nucleotides read TGTGCTTTCAGCGGGACCCCTGGGGGCTACACCTTC.

This clone was detected many times. V and J are TRBV30 and TRBJ1-2, with D perhaps TRBD1 (6 bases). The CDR3 has 13 amino acids. V lost 3 bases to trimming and J lost 8 bases, with 16 bases between them. The germline V gene encodes CDR1 GTSNPN and CDR2 SVGIG (reference sequence). CDR3 sequence: CAWRPQGTSGYTF. CDR3 sequence (DNA): TGTGCCTGGAGGCCACAGGGTACTTCGGGCTACACCTTC.

The V gene is TRBV6-6, the J gene TRBJ2-2; 10 bases align to TRBD2. With 2 bases clipped from V and 5 bases from J, the junction kept 2 bases outside the gene matches. The CDR3 spans 15 residues. Germline V gene sequence: CDR1 MNHNY, CDR2 SVGAGI (reference sequence). The CDR3 region is CASSYALAGTGELFF. CDR3 DNA sequence: TGTGCCAGCAGTTACGCACTAGCGGGGACCGGGGAGCTGTTTTTT.

This clone was recorded many times. The gene calls are TRBV7-2 and TRBJ2-7; D is ambiguous. V was clipped by 0 bases and J by 0 bases, with 6 bases between them. CDR3 size: 14 residues. Germline CDR1 reads SGHTA; CDR2 reads FQGNSA. This CDR3 is CASSLAVSSYEQYF. In nucleotides, the CDR3 is TGTGCCAGCAGCTTAGCGGTCAGCTCCTACGAGCAGTACTTC.

V is TRBV5-1 and J is TRBJ2-5; 8 bases are shared with TRBD2. The J call is in doubt because the DNA end fits TRBJ2-7 better. The CDR3 covers 16 residues. The germline CDR1 and CDR2 sequences are SGHRS and YFSETQ. The CDR3 loop is CASSLELGLGFHEQYF. In DNA form, the CDR3 reads TGCGCCAGCAGCTTGGAGTTGGGACTAGGCTTCCACGAGCAGTACTTC.

This clone has a count of ten or more. This chain joins TRBV19 and TRBJ1-1, with D hard to call. Trimming removed 4 bases at V and 0 bases at J, with 6 bases between. The CDR3 loop spans 13 amino acids. Germline loops: CDR1 LNHDA, CDR2 SQIVND (reference sequence). CDR3 sequence: CASSTKLNTEAFF. The CDR3 region has the DNA TGTGCCAGTAGTACTAAACTGAACACTGAAGCTTTCTTT.

In its sample, this clone was seen many times. V usage is TRBV19 and J usage is TRBJ2-5; D is unclear. Trimming stripped 4 bases from V and 0 bases from J, with 6 bases between. Per germline, CDR1 LNHDA and CDR2 SQIVND (reference sequence). This CDR3 is built from 13 residues. This chain's CDR3 is CASSTQYQETQYF. The CDR3 DNA follows: TGTGCCAGTAGTACACAGTACCAAGAGACCCAGTACTTC.

The chain combines TRBV6-5 with TRBJ1-1; TRBD1 agrees at 8 bases. V lost 5 bases, J lost 3 bases, and 8 bases stayed unmatched. From germline, CDR1 is MNHEY and CDR2 SVGAGI. This CDR3 region has 15 residues. The CDR3 reads CASSPMDRADTEAFF. The CDR3 DNA sequence: TGTGCCAGCAGTCCCATGGACAGGGCAGACACTGAAGCTTTCTTT.

This clone occurred many times. The chain couples TRBV4-1 to TRBJ1-2; 8 nucleotides agree with TRBD1. The CDR3 is made up of 16 amino acids. After removal of 4 bases from V and 1 base from J, the junction contained 8 bases not matched to a gene. Germline V gene lookup returns CDR1 MGHRA and CDR2 YSYEKL. The chain's CDR3 is CASSLQTGAGNYGYTF. The DNA of the CDR3 is TGCGCCAGCAGCCTTCAGACAGGGGCTGGTAACTATGGCTACACCTTC.

The sample holds many counts of this clone. The rearrangement uses TRBV6-6 and TRBJ2-7; 12 bases line up with TRBD1. The CDR3 totals 15 residues. V lost 10 bases to trimming and J lost 1 base; unmatched junction nucleotides: 8. Per the germline V gene, CDR1 is MNHNY and CDR2 is SVGAGI (reference sequence). This CDR3 is CATSGTGGQSYEQYF. The CDR3 DNA reads as TGTGCCACCTCCGGGACAGGGGGCCAGTCCTACGAGCAGTACTTC.

The V and J genes are TRBV28 and TRBJ1-2, with D maybe TRBD1 (6 bases). Germline V gene data show CDR1 as MDHEN and CDR2 as SYDVKM. V shed 8 bases and J shed 4 bases, with 17 bases lying between them. The length of the CDR3 is 14 residues. CDR3 nucleotides: TGTGCCAGCGTTTTACAGGGTTTAGGCTATGGCTACACCTTC. Translation gives CASVLQGLGYGYTF.

V gene TRBV2 combines with J gene TRBJ2-2, with 7 bases matching TRBD1. CDR1 SNHLY and CDR2 FYNNEI come from the germline V gene. Unmatched junction bases numbered 12, after V lost 8 bases and J lost 6 bases. The CDR3 is 15 residues long. The CDR3 sequence is CASCPLGGMAGELFF. In DNA form, the CDR3 reads TGTGCCAGCTGTCCGTTAGGGGGCATGGCCGGGGAGCTGTTTTTT.